One sample yielded the 13 T cell receptor gamma chains listed below, sequenced in a study of gammadelta T cells in human blood. TCRdb re-called the RT-PCR reads using CATT. The data show hundreds of gamma-chain clones, roughly an eighth seen once. Sequencing was done on a sample of Vgamma9Vdelta2 gamma-delta T cells from fetal blood. The receptors were gathered from a human fetus.

In its sample, this clone is large. A read error is the likely source, as a far larger clone sits one nucleotide away. The chain has TRGV9 and TRGJP. The J gene is not listed in TCRdb, so it was assigned here from a DNA match to germline. The germline V gene has CDR1 GITISATS and CDR2 ISYDGTV (reference sequence). The CDR3 contains 16 residues. CDR3 nucleotides: TGTGCCTTGTGGGAGGTGCAAAAGTTGGGCAAAAAAATCAAGGTATTT. Translating it yields CALWEVQKLGKKIKVF.

Concerning this clone: This sample includes further DNA sequences coding for the same CDR3. The gene calls are TRGV9 and TRGJP. J gave up 2 bases and V 0 bases, and 1 base lay outside the gene matches. CDR3 length: 17 amino acids. CDR1 and CDR2 from the germline V gene are GITISATS and ISYDGTV (reference sequence). The chain's CDR3 is CALWEVRQELGKKIKVF. CDR3 nucleotide sequence: TGTGCCTTGTGGGAGGTGCGGCAAGAGTTGGGCAAAAAAATCAAGGTATTT.

By frequency in the sample, this clone is large (0.1 to 1%). The chain carries TRGV3 and TRGJ1 or TRGJ2. Trimming at V came to 0 bases and at J to 6 bases, leaving 5 bases not matched to a gene. The CDR3 is 13 amino acids. Germline CDR1 reads VTNTFY; CDR2 reads YDVSTARD (reference sequence). CDR3 nucleotides: TGTGCCACCTGGGACAGGCTCGGTTATAAGAAACTCTTT. Translating it yields CATWDRLGYKKLF.

Details on this clone: A much larger clone sits a single nucleotide away, making a read error possible. No DNA is shown, since the ends of the CDR3 on it are uncertain; the CDR3 is the one TCRdb lists. The V gene call reads TRGV10; no J gene was called. TRGV10 is annotated as an ORF whose role is uncertain. Counting both end residues, the CDR3 totals 30 amino acids. CDR3 sequence reads: CAAWDFIIRNSLVVEQHWLSQVSIGRIQHF.

This clone is large. This chain uses TRGV9 with TRGJ1 or TRGJ2. The trim removed 3 bases at V and 1 base at J, leaving 0 bases unmatched. The germline V gene encodes CDR1 GITISATS and CDR2 ISYDGTV (reference sequence). The CDR3 extends over 12 amino acids. The CDR3 spells CALWENYYKKLF. The CDR3, as DNA: TGTGCCTTGTGGGAGAATTATTATAAGAAACTCTTT.

This clone is categorized as hyperexpanded (1% or more). The rearrangement links TRGV3 to TRGJ1 or TRGJ2. Germline loops: CDR1 VTNTFY, CDR2 YDVSTARD (reference sequence). Trimming took 0 bases from V and 5 from J; bases not matched to a gene: 4. The length of the CDR3 is 13 residues. The CDR3 protein is CATWDRQNYKKLF. In DNA form, the CDR3 reads TGTGCCACCTGGGACAGGCAGAATTATAAGAAACTCTTT.

As concerns this clone: The limits of the CDR3 on the DNA are not certain, so only TCRdb's listed CDR3 is given. The J gene was identified as TRGJP1, and no V gene was called. The CDR3 numbers 14 amino acids, ends counted. Here the CDR3 reads CTTVLRTTGWFKIF.

By share, this clone counts as large. The chain recombines TRGV4 with TRGJP1. CDR1 is EGSTGY and CDR2 is YDSYTSSV in the germline V gene. V gave up 3 bases and J gave up 2 bases; unmatched junction bases: 0. The CDR3 is 13 amino acids. The chain's CDR3 is CATWDTTGWFKIF. The CDR3 DNA follows: TGTGCCACCTGGGATACCACTGGTTGGTTCAAGATATTT.

In this sample, this clone is large. The limits of the CDR3 on the DNA are not certain, so only TCRdb's listed CDR3 is given. The J segment was not called; the V segment is TRGV4. The CDR3 length equals 31 residues, ends included. Looked up from germline, CDR1 is EGSTGY and CDR2 is YDSYTSSV. This CDR3 reads CATWDGLIIRNSLAVEQHLLSQVSIGRIQHF.

In this sample, this clone is large. The genes are TRGV9 and TRGJP1. This CDR3 has 14 residues. Germline lookup yields CDR1 GITISATS and CDR2 ISYDGTV (reference sequence). Trimming took 5 bases from V and 0 from J; bases not matched to a gene: 3. The CDR3 DNA reads as TGTGCCTTGTGGGTGTATACCACTGGTTGGTTCAAGATATTT. Translating gives CALWVYTTGWFKIF.

Comment on this clone: A far larger clone differs by one base, so this is likely a read error. This CDR3 is also generated by other DNA sequences in the sample. The chain carries TRGV9 and TRGJP. Germline V gene sequence: CDR1 GITISATS, CDR2 ISYDGTV (reference sequence). The CDR3 contains 15 residues. CDR3 residues: CALWEVELGKKIKVF. The CDR3 DNA is TGTGCCTTGTGGGAGGTAGAGTTGGGGAAAAAAATCAAGGTATTT.

By its share, this clone is large. The chain links TRGV9 to TRGJP. Germline loops: CDR1 GITISATS, CDR2 ISYDGTV (reference sequence). The CDR3 consists of 14 residues. Trimming at V came to 0 bases and at J to 10 bases, leaving 0 bases not matched to a gene. The CDR3: CALWEVLGKKIKVF. The CDR3, as DNA: TGTGCCTTGTGGGAGGTGTTGGGCAAAAAAATCAAGGTATTT.

Only a few counts were recorded for this clone. Since a much larger clone is just one base distant, this may be a read error. The rearrangement joins TRGV9 to TRGJP. Germline V gives CDR1 GITISATS, CDR2 ISYDGTV (reference sequence). The CDR3 length is 14 residues. CDR3 nucleotide sequence: TGTGCCTTGTGGGAGGTGTTGGGCAAAAAAACCAAGGTATTT. Its translation: CALWEVLGKKTKVF.